The 9 T cell receptor beta chains listed next were all sequenced from one sample in a study of T cell responses to AZD1222 COVID-19 vaccine. Profiled with immunoSEQ multiplex PCR; TCRdb holds only in-frame clones, not every one. The data hold tens of thousands of clones, with around 80% observed a single time. The material was peripheral blood, obtained on day 0 of AZD1222 vaccination. The receptors here all came from an adult in good health.

The chain combines TRBV6-1 with TRBJ2-7, with D unresolved. This CDR3 spans 15 amino acids. Germline CDR1 is MNHNS and CDR2 is SASEGT. The V gene lost 1 base and the J gene lost 3 bases, with 13 bases spanning the gap. The CDR3 loop is CASSEDTADRYEQYF. In nucleotides, the CDR3 is TGTGCCAGCAGTGAAGATACAGCCGACCGCTACGAGCAGTACTTC.

V usage is TRBV7-2 and J usage is TRBJ2-7, with D possibly being TRBD2 (6 bases). Trimming left V 4 bases short and J 1 base short, with 11 bases between. CDR1 is SGHTA and CDR2 is FQGNSA in the germline V gene. This CDR3 is 14 amino acids long. The CDR3 DNA follows: TGTGCCAGCAGCTCCTATGGGGGGTCCTACGAGCAGTACTTC. The encoded protein is CASSSYGGSYEQYF.

This clone turned up a few times. V and J are TRBV7-8 and TRBJ1-1, with D perhaps matching TRBD1 (6 bases). CDR3 size: 13 residues. In germline, CDR1 is SGHVS, CDR2 FQNEAQ. V was pared by 1 base and J by 7 bases, with 10 bases between. The CDR3 loop is CASSLGGLGEAFF. The CDR3 bases are TGTGCCAGCAGCTTAGGGGGGCTAGGTGAAGCTTTCTTT.

The chain links TRBV6-5 to TRBJ2-6, with D tentatively TRBD2 (5 bases). Trimming removed 5 bases at V and 0 bases at J, with 8 bases between. Germline lookup yields CDR1 MNHEY and CDR2 SVGAGI. This CDR3 contains 15 residues. The CDR3 DNA sequence: TGTGCCAGCAGTCGAGGGTACTCTGGGGCCAACGTCCTGACTTTC. Protein product: CASSRGYSGANVLTF.

In this sample, this clone turned up a few times. The V and J genes are TRBV13 and TRBJ1-2, with D possibly TRBD1 on 5 matching bases. The CDR3 contains 15 residues. The ends were cut back, 5 bases at V and 4 bases at J, with 17 bases in the middle. Germline CDR1 and CDR2: PRHDT and FYEKMQ (reference sequence). The CDR3, as DNA: TGTGCCAGCAGCCTCCGGGACCTACGGGCCTATGGCTACACCTTC. Its protein is CASSLRDLRAYGYTF.

This chain connects TRBV11-2 to TRBJ1-1; a weak D match, TRBD1 (5 bases). V lost 4 bases and J lost 0, with 18 bases in between. This CDR3 has 17 amino acids. Germline V gene sequence: CDR1 SGHAT, CDR2 FQNNGV. The CDR3 sequence is CASSSLEAVGVNTEAFF. Here the CDR3 DNA reads TGTGCCAGCAGCTCCTTAGAGGCAGTGGGGGTGAACACTGAAGCTTTCTTT.

On this clone: Germline is not matched at one junction end, which may reflect a read error. This chain joins TRBV2 and TRBJ1-2, with D possibly TRBD1 on 5 matching bases. The CDR3 sequence is 12 residues long. CDR1 is SNHLY, CDR2 FYNNEI, per germline. The CDR3 nucleotides read TGTGCCAGCAGTGACTCGGGGCCCGTTTACGCCTTC. Translated, it gives CASSDSGPVYAF.

The chain links TRBV7-8 to TRBJ1-1, with D possibly matching TRBD1 (5 bases). Trimming took 5 bases from V and 2 from J, leaving 21 bases between them. Germline V CDR1 and CDR2: SGHVS, FQNEAQ. The CDR3 is made up of 17 amino acids. The CDR3: CASSPTRGPGSNTEAFF. The CDR3 DNA reads as TGTGCCAGCAGCCCTACTCGTGGCCCAGGGTCCAACACTGAAGCTTTCTTT.

The genes are TRBV19 and TRBJ2-3; a weak D match, TRBD2 (6 bases). CDR3 length: 14 amino acids. The V gene lost 3 bases and the J gene lost 3 bases, with 10 bases spanning the gap. Germline V CDR1 and CDR2: LNHDA, SQIVND (reference sequence). Here the CDR3 DNA reads TGTGCCAGTAGTATCGCGGCGGGGACAGATACGCAGTATTTT. Protein product: CASSIAAGTDTQYF.